Given below is one TCR beta chain in context. The data derive from a study of T cell clonotyping in hematopoietic cell transplantation. This CDR3 is 15 amino acids long. Germline V CDR1 and CDR2: ENHRY, SYGVKD. Trimming removed 3 bases at V and 1 base at J, with 11 bases between. Profiling relied on immunoSEQ multiplex PCR, and the TCRdb table lists in-frame clones only, not all of them. This sample yields 13,000 or so clones, of which roughly 89% are seen a single time; almost 8% belongs to the top ten. The TCR comes from a female patient in her fifties who had an allogeneic stem cell transplant from an unrelated donor, so the T cells may come from the graft donor. Some clones in this sample may be carry-over from other donors' samples. The V call is TRBV10-3, the J call TRBJ2-3, with D possibly TRBD1 on 7 matching bases. The specimen was PBMCs, collected 100 days after allogeneic stem cell transplant. This CDR3 reads CAISEQGTRTDTQYF. In nucleotides, the CDR3 is TGTGCCATCAGTGAACAGGGGACTCGCACAGATACGCAGTATTTT.